This TCR beta chain derives from a study of OX40 agonist ivuxolimab in advanced cancers. Method: immunoSEQ multiplex PCR; TCRdb's copy keeps in-frame clones and lacks some. The sample lists fewer than 50,000 clones; approximately 86% were seen once. Per germline, CDR1 SEHNR and CDR2 FQNEAQ (reference sequence). The CDR3 runs 14 residues. V lost 5 bases to trimming and J lost 2 bases, with 11 bases between them. The sample was CD4+ or CD8+ T cells sorted from blood, taken in a trial of the OX40 agonist ivuxolimab. The V gene is TRBV7-9, the J gene TRBJ2-3; weak D call: TRBD1 (6 bases). The source is an adult with an advanced solid tumor such as melanoma, head and neck, liver or kidney cancer. DNA of the CDR3: TGTGCCAGCAGCACCGGACAGAACACAGATACGCAGTATTTT. Its protein product is CASSTGQNTDTQYF.